This T cell receptor (beta chain) was observed in a study of blood T cell repertoires in COVID-19. Data came from immunoSEQ multiplex PCR; TCRdb stores just in-frame clones and leaves some out. The table records 110,000 to 150,000 clones, 75% to 90% of them present only once. With V trimmed by 3 bases and J by 4 bases, 2 bases remained unmatched. The germline V gene encodes CDR1 SGHDN and CDR2 FVKESK. The CDR3 is made up of 13 amino acids. The source material was peripheral blood. The chain uses TRBV14 and TRBJ1-2; 7 positions match TRBD1. This TCR was sampled from a woman aged 55-70 years with active COVID-19. The CDR3 bases are TGTGCCAGCAGCCAGACAGGGCCCTATGGCTACACCTTC. Residues: CASSQTGPYGYTF.